This T cell receptor (beta chain) emerged from a study of T cells after yellow fever vaccination. General study findings and limits: Booster samples showed a return of most primary-vaccination clones (about 97% CD4, about 87% CD8).

One entry per CDR3 protein, called by TCRdb with MiXCR from the 5' RACE reads. The data show about 230,000 distinct CDR3 sequences, 5.5% to 8.5% seen once. This clonotype showed up many times. Its antigen is as yet unknown. This CDR3 has 15 residues. Per the germline V gene, CDR1 is SGHRS and CDR2 is YFSETQ. V gave up 3 bases and J gave up 2 bases, with 13 bases separating them. Source: CD4+ T cells sorted from PBMCs, taken on the day of the yellow fever booster vaccination. The TCR was taken from a man aged 30-40 years who received the YFV17D yellow fever vaccine. The chain joins TRBV5-1 to TRBJ2-3; D is possibly TRBD2 (6 bases). The CDR3 sequence: CASSWGGRDTDTQYF. Written as DNA, the CDR3 is TGCGCCAGCAGCTGGGGAGGACGGGACACAGATACGCAGTATTTT.